Shown below are 15 T cell receptor beta chains from a single sample sequenced in a study of CD8 T cells in Susac syndrome. RNA amounts of 0.5 to 1 ug underwent reverse transcription with random hexamers. Using its own MiXCR run on the immunoSEQ multiplex PCR reads, TCRdb lists one record per CDR3 protein. Of approximately 190,000 distinct CDR3 sequences detected, around 95% appear once; the ten largest clones hold around 0.092%. Sequencing used CD4+ T cells from PBMCs. The receptors derive from a human donor with Susac syndrome.

J is TRBJ2-3 and V is TRBV3-1; D assignment may be TRBD1 or TRBD2 (5 bases each). V dropped 4 bases and J dropped 1 base, with 12 bases sitting between them. The V gene's germline CDR1 is LGHDT and CDR2 YNNKEL (reference sequence). The CDR3 has 15 residues. The CDR3 loop reads CASSPMGTGTDTQYF. As DNA, the CDR3 is TGTGCCAGCAGCCCAATGGGGACCGGCACAGATACGCAGTATTTT.

The rearrangement joins TRBV6-5 to TRBJ2-7, with a possible D match to TRBD2 (6 bases). This CDR3 comprises 16 residues. Germline loops: CDR1 MNHEY, CDR2 SVGAGI. V lost 0 bases and J 3 bases, leaving 15 bases between the germline ends. The CDR3 DNA is TGTGCCAGCAGTTACTCGATTGGGGGGAGGTACTACGAGCAGTACTTC. As protein: CASSYSIGGRYYEQYF.

The chain carries TRBV5-1 and TRBJ2-2, with D unresolved. This CDR3 has 13 residues. V was pared by 2 bases and J by 5 bases, with 7 bases between. Per the germline V gene, CDR1 is SGHRS and CDR2 is YFSETQ. CDR3 nucleotide sequence: TGCGCCAGCAGCTTTGCAGTTACCGGGGAGCTGTTTTTT. It yields the protein CASSFAVTGELFF.

The J gene is TRBJ1-1, the V gene TRBV28; D not resolved. The germline V gene encodes CDR1 MDHEN and CDR2 SYDVKM. The CDR3 extends over 14 amino acids. The germline V and J ends were trimmed by 3 bases and 5 bases, with 13 bases remaining between them. The CDR3 DNA reads TGTGCCAGCAGTTTGCTAGGTATGGGGACTGAAGCTTTCTTT. Its protein is CASSLLGMGTEAFF.

This sequence joins TRBV9 and TRBJ2-5; D is undetermined. V lost 0 bases to trimming and J lost 1 base, with 10 bases between them. CDR3 length equals 15 residues. Germline V CDR1 and CDR2: SGDLS, YYNGEE. CDR3 bases: TGTGCCAGCAGCGTAGCGGGCAGAACCCAAGAGACCCAGTACTTC. Amino acid sequence: CASSVAGRTQETQYF.

This rearrangement joins TRBV30 to TRBJ2-3, with D possibly matching TRBD2 (5 bases). CDR3 length: 15 residues. Trimming stripped 0 bases from V and 6 bases from J, with 16 bases between. Germline loops: CDR1 GTSNPN, CDR2 SVGIG (reference sequence). CDR3 in amino acids: CAWSVLDRVADTQYF. The CDR3 nucleotides are TGTGCCTGGAGTGTACTTGACCGGGTAGCGGATACGCAGTATTTT.

The table lists this clonotype with a count of one. The chain links TRBV12-3 or TRBV12-4 to TRBJ2-4; TRBD2 matches 12 bases. Losses at the gene ends were 5 bases for V and 15 bases for J; bases not matched to a gene: 11. The CDR3 runs to 14 residues. CDR3 sequence reads: CASSPMTSGGSRYF. In DNA, the CDR3 is TGTGCCAGCAGTCCGATGACTAGCGGGGGTTCTCGGTACTTC.

This clonotype showed up just once. The chain couples TRBV30 to TRBJ2-5; 10 bases map to TRBD2. Per the germline V gene, CDR1 is GTSNPN and CDR2 is SVGIG (reference sequence). CDR3 length: 14 residues. After removal of 5 bases from V and 5 bases from J, the junction contained 8 bases not matched to a gene. Written as DNA, the CDR3 is TGTGCCTGGGGTCTAGCGGGGGAGGCCGAGACCCAGTACTTC. It specifies CAWGLAGEAETQYF.

The CDR3 sequence: CASRVTALSYEQYF. The CDR3 DNA sequence: TGCGCCAGCCGGGTGACTGCCCTCTCCTACGAGCAGTACTTC. The chain uses TRBV4-1 and TRBJ2-7; D call uncertain. CDR1 is MGHRA and CDR2 is YSYEKL in the germline V gene. The germline V and J ends were trimmed by 8 bases and 0 bases, with 14 bases remaining between them. This CDR3 has 14 residues.

This chain joins TRBV30 and TRBJ1-2; D may be TRBD1 (6 bases). The V and J ends lost 5 bases and 4 bases respectively, with 17 bases between them. CDR1 is GTSNPN and CDR2 is SVGIG in the germline V gene (reference sequence). The CDR3 length is 14 residues. CDR3 sequence reads: CAWVEGGQVYGYTF. CDR3 in DNA: TGTGCCTGGGTGGAGGGGGGTCAAGTCTATGGCTACACCTTC.

The chain combines TRBV29-1 with TRBJ1-2; D is unresolved. There are 12 residues in the CDR3. Deletions cut 3 bases from V and 6 bases from J, with 11 bases between. Per the germline V gene, CDR1 is SQVTM and CDR2 is ANQGSEA. CDR3 sequence reads: CSVDPSPDGYTF. The CDR3 bases are TGCAGCGTTGACCCCAGCCCCGATGGCTACACCTTC.

The V gene is TRBV4-2, the J gene TRBJ1-1, with 9 bases aligning to TRBD1. Germline trimming cut 4 bases from V and 1 base from J; bases unmatched to any gene: 7. The CDR3 totals 16 residues. Germline V gives CDR1 LGHNA, CDR2 YNFKEQ. Written as DNA, the CDR3 is TGTGCCAGCAGCCCCGGGACGGGACAGGGGAACACTGAAGCTTTCTTT. Protein product: CASSPGTGQGNTEAFF.

The V call is TRBV7-2, the J call TRBJ2-3, with TRBD2 matching 7 bases. The CDR3 is 12 amino acids. CDR1 and CDR2 from the germline V gene are SGHTA and FQGNSA. The trim removed 5 bases at V and 11 bases at J, leaving 7 bases unmatched. The CDR3 sequence: CASSATGTKQYF. CDR3 DNA: TGTGCCAGCAGCGCGACCGGGACTAAGCAGTATTTT.

The chain is built from TRBV29-1 and TRBJ2-7, with a weak D call TRBD1 (6 bases). The germline V gene has CDR1 SQVTM and CDR2 ANQGSEA. V lost 7 bases to trimming and J lost 2 bases, with 12 bases between them. The CDR3 loop spans 12 amino acids. The CDR3 DNA follows: TGCAGCGCCAGACAGGATGCCTACGAGCAGTACTTC. The encoded protein is CSARQDAYEQYF.

This sequence joins TRBV4-1 and TRBJ2-7; 7 bases are shared with TRBD2. The CDR3 runs 14 residues. The junction had 3 bases not matched to a gene; V was cut back by 0 bases and J by 4 bases. Germline V CDR1 and CDR2: MGHRA, YSYEKL. CDR3 DNA: TGCGCCAGCAGCCAAGACAGGGAGGGGTACGAGCAGTACTTC. It codes for CASSQDREGYEQYF.